This TCR beta chain originates from a study of immune evolution from preneoplasia to lung adenocarcinoma. Profiling relied on immunoSEQ multiplex PCR, and the TCRdb table lists in-frame clones only, not all of them. The data contain more than 6,500 clones, under 75% of them singletons. This CDR3 has 11 residues. Germline V gene data show CDR1 as SGHDT and CDR2 as YYEEEE. The V end lost 4 bases, the J end lost 9 bases, and 9 bases lay between the germline ends. H&E slides confirmed each diagnosis, reviewed by two pathologists independently. Premalignant or tumor cells were enriched by macro-dissection after pathologic assessment.

This TCR was recovered from a donor at least 70 years old with lung adenocarcinoma. Some clones in this sample may be carry-over from other donors' samples. The chain employs TRBV5-6 and TRBJ2-3; D not certain. Source material: FFPE atypical adenomatous hyperplasia tissue from the lung. The sample's subset: atypical adenomatous hyperplasia (AAH), lung preneoplasia. The CDR3 DNA follows: TGTGCCAGCAGCCTTGTAGAGACGCAGTATTTT. Its translation: CASSLVETQYF.